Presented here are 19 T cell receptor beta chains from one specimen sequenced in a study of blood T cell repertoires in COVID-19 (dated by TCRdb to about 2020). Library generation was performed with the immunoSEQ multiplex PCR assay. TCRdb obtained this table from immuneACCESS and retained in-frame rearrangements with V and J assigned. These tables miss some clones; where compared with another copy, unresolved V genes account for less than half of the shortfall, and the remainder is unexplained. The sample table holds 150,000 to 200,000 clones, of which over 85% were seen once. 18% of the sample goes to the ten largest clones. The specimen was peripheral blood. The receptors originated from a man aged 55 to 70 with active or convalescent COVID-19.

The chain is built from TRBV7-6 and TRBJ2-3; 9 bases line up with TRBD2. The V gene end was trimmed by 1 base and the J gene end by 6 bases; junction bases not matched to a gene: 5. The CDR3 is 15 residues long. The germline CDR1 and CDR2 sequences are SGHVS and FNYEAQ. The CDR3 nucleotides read TGTGCCAGCAGCTTAGTGGCGGGGGGGTTTGATACGCAGTATTTT. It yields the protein CASSLVAGGFDTQYF.

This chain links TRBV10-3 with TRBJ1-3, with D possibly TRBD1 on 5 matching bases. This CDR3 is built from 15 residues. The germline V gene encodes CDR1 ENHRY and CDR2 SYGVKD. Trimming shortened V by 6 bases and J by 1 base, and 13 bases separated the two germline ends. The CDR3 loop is CAIRLQGISGNTIYF. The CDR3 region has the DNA TGTGCCATCAGGTTGCAGGGAATTTCTGGAAACACCATATATTTT.

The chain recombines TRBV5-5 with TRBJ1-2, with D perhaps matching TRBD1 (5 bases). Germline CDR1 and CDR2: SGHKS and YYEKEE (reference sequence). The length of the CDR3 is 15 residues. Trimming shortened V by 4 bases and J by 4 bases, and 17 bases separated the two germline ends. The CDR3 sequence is CASSNSPGGFYGYTF. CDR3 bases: TGTGCCAGCAGCAACTCTCCGGGGGGTTTCTATGGCTACACCTTC.

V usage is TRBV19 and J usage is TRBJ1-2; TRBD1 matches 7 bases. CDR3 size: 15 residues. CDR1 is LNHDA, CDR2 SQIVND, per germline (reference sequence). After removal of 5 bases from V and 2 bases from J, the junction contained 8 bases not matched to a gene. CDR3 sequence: CASSRHQDRNYGYTF. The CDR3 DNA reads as TGTGCCAGTAGTCGCCACCAGGACAGGAACTATGGCTACACCTTC. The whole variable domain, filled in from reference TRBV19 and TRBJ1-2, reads DGGITQSPKYLFRKEGQNVTLSCEQNLNHDAMYWYRQDPGQGLRLIYYSQIVNDFQKGDIAEGYSVSREKKESFPLTVTSAQKNPTAFYLCASSRHQDRNYGYTFGSGTRLTVV.

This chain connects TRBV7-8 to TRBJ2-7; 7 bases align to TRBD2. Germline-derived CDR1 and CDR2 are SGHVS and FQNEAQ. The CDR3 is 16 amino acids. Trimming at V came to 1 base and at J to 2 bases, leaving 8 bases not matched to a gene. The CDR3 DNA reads TGTGCCAGCAGCTTAGGGGCGGGGGACCTCCCCTACGAGCAGTACTTC. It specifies CASSLGAGDLPYEQYF.

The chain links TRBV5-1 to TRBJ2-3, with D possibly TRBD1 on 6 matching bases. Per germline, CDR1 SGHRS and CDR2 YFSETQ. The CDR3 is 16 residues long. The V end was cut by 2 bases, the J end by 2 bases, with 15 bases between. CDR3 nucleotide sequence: TGCGCCAGCAGCTTCGCGTGGGACAAACTCACAGATACGCAGTATTTT. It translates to CASSFAWDKLTDTQYF.

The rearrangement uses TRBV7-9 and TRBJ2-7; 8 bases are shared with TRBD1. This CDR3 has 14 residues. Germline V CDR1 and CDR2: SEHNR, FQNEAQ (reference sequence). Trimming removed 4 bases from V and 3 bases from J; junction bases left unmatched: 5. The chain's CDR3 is CASSYTTGGYEQYF. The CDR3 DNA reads TGTGCCAGCAGCTATACAACAGGGGGCTACGAGCAGTACTTC.

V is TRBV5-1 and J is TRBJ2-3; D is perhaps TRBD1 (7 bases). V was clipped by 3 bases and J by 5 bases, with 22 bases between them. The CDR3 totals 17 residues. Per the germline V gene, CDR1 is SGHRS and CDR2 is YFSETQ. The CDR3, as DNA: TGCGCCAGCAGCTCAACCGGGACAGCCGGAGGGCGAGATACGCAGTATTTT. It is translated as CASSSTGTAGGRDTQYF.

CDR3 loop: CATVGSNEQFF. CDR3 sequence (DNA): TGTGCCACCGTGGGGAGTAATGAGCAGTTCTTC. The chain employs TRBV12-3 or TRBV12-4 and TRBJ2-1; D is possibly TRBD2 (5 bases). The CDR3 runs to 11 residues. V lost 10 bases to trimming and J lost 7 bases, with 11 bases between them.

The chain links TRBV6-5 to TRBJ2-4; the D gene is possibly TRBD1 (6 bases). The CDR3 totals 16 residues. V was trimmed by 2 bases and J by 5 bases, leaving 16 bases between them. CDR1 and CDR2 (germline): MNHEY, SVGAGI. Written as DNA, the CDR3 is TGTGCCAGCAGTTACCAGGCGAGGGGGACGGAAAACATTCAGTACTTC. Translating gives CASSYQARGTENIQYF.

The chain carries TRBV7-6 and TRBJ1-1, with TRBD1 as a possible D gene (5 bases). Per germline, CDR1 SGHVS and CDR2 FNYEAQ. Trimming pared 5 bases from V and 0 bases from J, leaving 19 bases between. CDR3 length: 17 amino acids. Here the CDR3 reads CASSLGSPWGMNTEAFF. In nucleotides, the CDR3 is TGTGCCAGCAGCCTAGGGAGTCCCTGGGGCATGAACACTGAAGCTTTCTTT.

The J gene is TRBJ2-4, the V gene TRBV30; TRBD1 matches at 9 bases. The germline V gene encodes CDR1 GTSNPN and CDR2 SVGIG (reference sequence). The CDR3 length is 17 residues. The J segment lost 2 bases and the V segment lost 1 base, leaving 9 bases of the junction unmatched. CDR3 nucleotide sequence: TGTGCCTGGAGTGGTTTAGGGGGACAGGGAACCAAAAACATTCAGTACTTC. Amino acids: CAWSGLGGQGTKNIQYF. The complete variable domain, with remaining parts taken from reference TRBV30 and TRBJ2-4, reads SQTIHQWPATLVQPVGSPLSLECTVEGTSNPNLYWYRQAAGRGLQLLFYSVGIGQISSEVPQNLSASRPQDRQFILSSKKLLLSDSGFYLCAWSGLGGQGTKNIQYFGAGTRLSVL.

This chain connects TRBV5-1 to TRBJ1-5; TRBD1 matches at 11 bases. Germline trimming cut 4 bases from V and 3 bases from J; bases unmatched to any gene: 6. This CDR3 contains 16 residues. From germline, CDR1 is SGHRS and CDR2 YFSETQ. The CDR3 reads CASSLGTGGNNQPQHF. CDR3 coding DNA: TGCGCCAGCAGCCTAGGGACAGGGGGAAACAATCAGCCCCAGCATTTT.

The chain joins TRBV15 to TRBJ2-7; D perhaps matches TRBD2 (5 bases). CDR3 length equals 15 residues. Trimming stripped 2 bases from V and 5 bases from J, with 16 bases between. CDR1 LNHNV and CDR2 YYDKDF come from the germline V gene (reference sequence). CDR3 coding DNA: TGTGCCACCAGCAGATCGTTCGGGGTTAGCGACGAGCAGTACTTC. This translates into CATSRSFGVSDEQYF.

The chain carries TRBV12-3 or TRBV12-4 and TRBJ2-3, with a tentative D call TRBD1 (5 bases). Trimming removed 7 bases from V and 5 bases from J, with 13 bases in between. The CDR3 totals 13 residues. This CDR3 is CASNKGQGDTQYF. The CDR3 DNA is TGTGCCAGCAACAAAGGTCAGGGAGATACGCAGTATTTT.

The CDR3 bases are TGTGCCAGCGTCGGACTAGCGGGAAACATTCAGTACTTC. This gives the protein CASVGLAGNIQYF. V gene TRBV6-5 combines with J gene TRBJ2-4; 11 nucleotides line up with TRBD2. CDR1 MNHEY and CDR2 SVGAGI come from the germline V gene. V lost 8 bases, J lost 6 bases, and 3 bases stayed unmatched. The CDR3 is made up of 13 amino acids.

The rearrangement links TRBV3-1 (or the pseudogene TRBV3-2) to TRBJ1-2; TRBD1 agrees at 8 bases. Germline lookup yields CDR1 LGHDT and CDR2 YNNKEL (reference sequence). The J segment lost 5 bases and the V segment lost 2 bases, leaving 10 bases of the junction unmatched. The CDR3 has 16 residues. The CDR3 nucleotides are TGTGCCAGCAGCCAAACCGGGACAGGACGGGGGTATGGCTACACCTTC. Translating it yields CASSQTGTGRGYGYTF.

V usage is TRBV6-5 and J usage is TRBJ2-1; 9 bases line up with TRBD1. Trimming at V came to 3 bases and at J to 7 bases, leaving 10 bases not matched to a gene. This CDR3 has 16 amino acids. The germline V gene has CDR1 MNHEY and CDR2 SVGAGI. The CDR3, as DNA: TGTGCCAGCAGTTATGATGCCGCGACAGGGGGAAATGAGCAGTTCTTC. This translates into CASSYDAATGGNEQFF.

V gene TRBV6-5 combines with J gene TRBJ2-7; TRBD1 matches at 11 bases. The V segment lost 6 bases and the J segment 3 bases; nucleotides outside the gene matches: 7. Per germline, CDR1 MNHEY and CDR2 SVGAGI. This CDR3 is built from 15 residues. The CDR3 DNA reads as TGTGCCAGCAGATCGGACAGGGGGCGAGGCTACGAGCAGTACTTC. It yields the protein CASRSDRGRGYEQYF.